This TCR beta chain stems from a study of blood T cell repertoires in COVID-19. J lost 6 bases, V lost 3 bases, and 3 bases had no gene match. In germline, CDR1 is SGDLS, CDR2 YYNGEE. The CDR3 runs to 14 residues. Repertoires were generated with immunoSEQ multiplex PCR, while TCRdb's copy carries only in-frame clones and drops some. The table has more than 55,000 clones, over 80% seen once; the top ten hold approximately 8.8%. The sequence was obtained from a human donor with active COVID-19. The donor label of this sample is uncertain. The chain employs TRBV9 and TRBJ2-3, with 11 bases that match TRBD2. The sample consisted of peripheral blood. The CDR3 nucleotides are TGTGCCAGCAGCGGAACTAGCGGGGGTGATACGCAGTATTTT. Protein: CASSGTSGGDTQYF.